This paragraph covers one TCR beta chain sequence. The sample is drawn from a study of blood T cell repertoires in COVID-19. Here immunoSEQ multiplex PCR was the method, and the copy in TCRdb shows in-frame clones only, minus some. This table has 130,000 or so clones, 84% appearing once. This CDR3 region has 18 residues. Germline V gene lookup returns CDR1 SGHAT and CDR2 FQNNGV. The trim removed 5 bases at V and 0 bases at J, leaving 14 bases unmatched. This chain links TRBV11-2 with TRBJ2-3; 7 nucleotides line up with TRBD2. The sample consisted of PBMCs or T cells enriched from blood (not recorded which). This receptor was taken from a woman aged 25 to 45 who had recovered from COVID-19. In DNA form, the CDR3 reads TGTGCCAGCAGCCCCCGGGGCGGGAGACAAACTAGCACAGATACGCAGTATTTT. It codes for CASSPRGGRQTSTDTQYF.